The source of this T cell receptor (beta chain) is a study of molecular identifiers for immune sequencing clone quantification. CDR1 is LGHDT, CDR2 YNNKEL, per germline (reference sequence). Trimming cost V 0 bases and J 4 bases, with 14 bases left between them. The CDR3 is 16 residues long. MiXCR, run by TCRdb on the PCR reads, gives a single entry per CDR3 protein. The sample holds tens of thousands of distinct CDR3 sequences; about 21% are singletons and the top ten take 0.8% to 1.2%. The sample taken for sequencing was naive CD8+ T cells from blood, with Jurkat cell RNA spiked in. Subset of the sample: FACS-sorted CD8+CD4-CCR7+CD45RA+ naive T cells. This rearrangement joins TRBV3-1 to TRBJ2-3; D call uncertain. The TCR was taken from a human donor in good health. Some libraries in this study had Jurkat cell RNA spiked in. The CDR3 loop reads CASSQDFSEVPDTQYF. CDR3 coding DNA: TGTGCCAGCAGCCAAGATTTTAGTGAGGTCCCAGATACGCAGTATTTT.